What follows describes a single T cell receptor (beta chain). The antigen remains unidentified. The record originates from a study of T cells in narcolepsy. Across the whole study: Donors had narcolepsy type 1 or type 2, or were healthy controls. Study findings and constraints: Some memory CD4+ repertoires had no autoreactive clone sequences. Blood of same and different patients, but not healthy controls, reportedly held recurring autoreactive clonotypes. Autoreactive HCRT-specific and TRIB2-specific clonotypes were marked in same-patient CSF-versus-blood CD4+ comparisons.

Only in-frame clones appear in the TCRdb table, and some are missing; sequencing was by immunoSEQ multiplex PCR. The sample shows fewer than 40,000 clones, more than 75% of them seen only once. This CDR3 comprises 15 residues. CDR1 and CDR2 from the germline V gene are SGHKS and YYEKEE (reference sequence). Trimming took 0 bases from V and 0 from J, leaving 10 bases between them. The V gene is TRBV5-5, the J gene TRBJ2-7; the D gene is possibly TRBD1 (5 bases). The sequencing sample was made of CD45RA- memory CD4+ T cells from PBMCs. The receptor was derived from a human donor with narcolepsy. CDR3 sequence: CASSLGGSTSYEQYF. The DNA for the CDR3 is TGTGCCAGCAGCTTGGGGGGCTCTACCTCCTACGAGCAGTACTTC. The full variable domain, with the rest looked up from reference TRBV5-5 and TRBJ2-7, is DAGVTQSPTHLIKTRGQQVTLRCSPISGHKSVSWYQQVLGQGPQFIFQYYEKEERGRGNFPDRFSARQFPNYSSELNVNALLLGDSALYLCASSLGGSTSYEQYFGPGTRLTVT.